The source of this T cell receptor (beta chain) is a study of monozygotic twins with inflammatory bowel disease. Germline V gene data show CDR1 as SGHRS and CDR2 as YFSETQ. The length of the CDR3 is 15 residues. The input for each TCR library was around 3.5 ug of total RNA. Through template switching, UMIs that included a 6-nucleotide sample barcode were added. Reprocessing the 5' RACE reads, TCRdb reports a single entry for every CDR3 protein and omits DNA. Its listing shows 300,000 to 450,000 distinct CDR3 sequences. This chain connects TRBV5-1 to TRBJ2-7; TCRdb outputs TRBD1, but without DNA this stays unchecked. Sequenced material: blood. The TCR comes from a human donor with ulcerative colitis or Crohn's disease, or a healthy co-twin of an affected twin (not recorded which). The CDR3 here is CASSLLTGGFYEQYF.